This T cell receptor beta chain was identified during a study of T cell responses to AZD1222 COVID-19 vaccine. Worth noting for this clone: Its cognate antigen is unknown.

Assay used: immunoSEQ multiplex PCR; TCRdb lists only in-frame clones, some missing. The repertoire holds 85,000 to 100,000 clones, with just over 90% as singletons. General study points: At study baseline, merely more than 5 AZD1222 recipients were seropositive.

The CDR3 runs to 14 residues. Germline V lookup: CDR1 SGHRS, CDR2 YFSETQ. The V end was cut by 9 bases, the J end by 4 bases, with 19 bases between. The receptor's source is an adult in good health. The chain links TRBV5-1 to TRBJ1-1, with D possibly being TRBD1 (6 bases). This sample comprised peripheral blood, obtained on day 0 of AZD1222 vaccination. The chain's CDR3 is CATRGGAGATEAFF. CDR3 in DNA: TGCGCCACGAGGGGCGGAGCAGGGGCCACTGAAGCTTTCTTT.